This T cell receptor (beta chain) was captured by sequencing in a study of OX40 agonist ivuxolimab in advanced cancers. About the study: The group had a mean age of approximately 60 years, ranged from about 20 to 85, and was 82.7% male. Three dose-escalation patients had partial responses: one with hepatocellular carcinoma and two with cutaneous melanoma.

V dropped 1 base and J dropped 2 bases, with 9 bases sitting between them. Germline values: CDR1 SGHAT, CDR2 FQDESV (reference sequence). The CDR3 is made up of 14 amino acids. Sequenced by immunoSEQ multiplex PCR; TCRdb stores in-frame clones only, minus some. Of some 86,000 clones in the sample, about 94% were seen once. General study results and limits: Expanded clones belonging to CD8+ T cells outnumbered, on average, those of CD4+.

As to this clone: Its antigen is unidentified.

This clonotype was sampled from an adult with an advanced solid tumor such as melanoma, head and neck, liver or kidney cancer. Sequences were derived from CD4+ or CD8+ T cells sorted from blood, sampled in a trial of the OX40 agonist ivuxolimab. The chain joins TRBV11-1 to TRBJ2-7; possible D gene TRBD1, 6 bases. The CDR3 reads CASSLETGAYEQYF. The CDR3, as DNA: TGTGCCAGCAGCTTAGAGACAGGAGCCTACGAGCAGTACTTC.